These 14 T cell receptor beta chains share one sample of origin, sequenced in a study of radiotherapy plus CTLA-4 blockade in lung cancer. Profiling relied on immunoSEQ multiplex PCR, and the TCRdb table lists in-frame clones only, not all of them. The data contain about 45,000 clones, 50% to 70% of them singletons. Sequenced material: peripheral blood, taken from a patient treated with radiotherapy plus ipilimumab. Every receptor here comes from a human donor with non-small cell lung cancer who had a partial response to radiotherapy plus ipilimumab.

The rearrangement uses TRBV27 and TRBJ1-1; TRBD1 matches 7 bases. The CDR3 spans 17 residues. Germline values: CDR1 MNHEY, CDR2 SMNVEV (reference sequence). The V and J ends lost 6 bases and 0 bases, in that order; junction bases with no gene match: 13. In DNA form, the CDR3 reads TGTGCCAGCAGACGGTTGACGGCAGGGGGAATGAACACTGAAGCTTTCTTT. Translated, it gives CASRRLTAGGMNTEAFF.

Only a few counts were recorded for this clone. The chain employs TRBV9 and TRBJ2-2; 8 bases align to TRBD2. J was trimmed by 6 bases and V by 2 bases; bases with no gene match: 3. This CDR3 contains 14 residues. Germline V CDR1 and CDR2: SGDLS, YYNGEE. The CDR3 is CASSVAGGPGELFF. CDR3 coding DNA: TGTGCCAGCAGCGTTGCGGGGGGACCCGGGGAGCTGTTTTTT.

The J gene is TRBJ1-1, the V gene TRBV29-1; maybe TRBD1 (6 bases). Trimming left V 0 bases short and J 3 bases short, with 20 bases between. The CDR3 is 17 amino acids. The germline gives CDR1 SQVTM, CDR2 ANQGSEA. CDR3: CSVEDHRESFLDTEAFF. DNA of the CDR3: TGCAGCGTTGAAGATCACAGGGAATCGTTTTTGGACACTGAAGCTTTCTTT.

The chain is built from TRBV6-6 and TRBJ2-7; 7 nucleotides align to TRBD2. CDR1 is MNHNY and CDR2 is SVGAGI in the germline V gene (reference sequence). Trimming removed 6 bases from V and 3 bases from J; junction bases left unmatched: 14. The CDR3 is made up of 16 amino acids. CDR3 residues: CASSRYQTSPGYEQYF. In nucleotides, the CDR3 is TGTGCCAGCAGCCGATACCAGACTAGCCCAGGCTACGAGCAGTACTTC.

The chain couples TRBV5-1 to TRBJ2-7; D possibly corresponds to TRBD2 (5 bases). The ends were cut back, 1 base at V and 3 bases at J, with 11 bases in the middle. The CDR3 is 14 residues long. Germline values: CDR1 SGHRS, CDR2 YFSETQ. CDR3 sequence reads: CASSLSGGHYEQYF. CDR3 nucleotides: TGCGCCAGCAGCTTGAGCGGCGGTCACTACGAGCAGTACTTC.

This rearrangement joins TRBV7-9 to TRBJ1-1; D possibly corresponds to TRBD1 (6 bases). The length of the CDR3 is 16 residues. CDR1 is SEHNR and CDR2 is FQNEAQ in the germline V gene (reference sequence). With 5 bases removed from V and 3 bases from J, the gap between germline ends came to 19 bases. The CDR3 protein is CASSGMGALRYTEAFF. CDR3 in DNA: TGTGCCAGCAGCGGTATGGGGGCCCTTAGGTACACTGAAGCTTTCTTT.

This chain links TRBV29-1 with TRBJ1-2; 8 nucleotides line up with TRBD1. Unmatched junction bases numbered 7, after V lost 0 bases and J lost 4 bases. This CDR3 comprises 15 residues. Germline CDR1 and CDR2: SQVTM and ANQGSEA. CDR3 DNA: TGCAGCGTTGAAGAATTCCGACAGGGGTTCTATGGCTACACCTTC. It encodes CSVEEFRQGFYGYTF. Filled out from reference TRBV29-1 and TRBJ1-2, the complete variable domain reads SAVISQKPSRDICQRGTSLTIQCQVDSQVTMMFWYRQQPGQSLTLIATANQGSEATYESGFVIDKFPISRPNLTFSTLTVSNMSPEDSSIYLCSVEEFRQGFYGYTFGSGTRLTVV.

The gene calls are TRBV11-2 and TRBJ1-3; D perhaps matches TRBD1 (5 bases). The CDR3 totals 16 residues. Germline V CDR1 and CDR2: SGHAT, FQNNGV. Trimming took off 1 base at V and 0 bases at J, with 10 bases between the two ends. The CDR3 DNA is TGTGCCAGCAGCTTAGGCCCAGGGATCTCTGGAAACACCATATATTTT. Translated, it gives CASSLGPGISGNTIYF.

V gene TRBV7-3 combines with J gene TRBJ2-6; tentatively, D is TRBD1 (6 bases). The CDR3 is 15 amino acids. Deletions cut 5 bases from V and 2 bases from J, with 10 bases between. Germline V gives CDR1 SGHTA, CDR2 FQGTGA. The CDR3 reads CASSLTGPGANVLTF. DNA for the CDR3: TGTGCCAGCAGCCTCACAGGGCCTGGGGCCAACGTCCTGACTTTC.

In its sample, this clone was seen once. The chain recombines TRBV7-2 with TRBJ2-2; D gene uncertain. CDR3 length: 12 amino acids. The germline gives CDR1 SGHTA, CDR2 FQGNSA. With 5 bases removed from V and 3 bases from J, the gap between germline ends came to 4 bases. The CDR3 protein is CASSVYTGELFF. The CDR3 coding sequence is TGTGCCAGCAGCGTCTACACCGGGGAGCTGTTTTTT.

The gene calls are TRBV12-5 and TRBJ2-2; TRBD1 might be the D (6 bases). Trimming pared 1 base from V and 7 bases from J, leaving 13 bases between. The germline gives CDR1 LGHNT, CDR2 FRNRAP. The CDR3 sequence is 15 residues long. The CDR3 loop reads CASGLASTGYGELFF. The CDR3 DNA reads as TGTGCTAGTGGTTTGGCCTCGACAGGATACGGGGAGCTGTTTTTT.

The genes are TRBV4-3 and TRBJ2-2; the D gene is possibly TRBD2 (5 bases). The V gene's germline CDR1 is LGHNA and CDR2 YSLEER. Trimming removed 6 bases at V and 2 bases at J, with 10 bases between. The CDR3 spans 14 residues. The CDR3 here is CASSLGRNTGELFF. In nucleotides, the CDR3 is TGCGCCAGCAGTCTTGGGAGAAACACCGGGGAGCTGTTTTTT.

This clone occurred a few times. This sequence joins TRBV10-3 and TRBJ1-1, with D tentatively TRBD1 (6 bases). Deletions cut 6 bases from V and 0 bases from J, with 11 bases between. The CDR3 runs to 14 residues. Germline CDR1 ENHRY, CDR2 SYGVKD. The CDR3 bases are TGTGCCATCAGGGACAGTATTATGAACACTGAAGCTTTCTTT. Translating gives CAIRDSIMNTEAFF.

The chain couples TRBV4-1 to TRBJ2-3, with 10 bases matching TRBD2. The junction had 5 bases not matched to a gene; V was cut back by 1 base and J by 1 base. CDR3 length: 17 residues. CDR1 is MGHRA, CDR2 YSYEKL, per germline. CDR3 sequence: CASSQGGAGGGTDTQYF. CDR3 nucleotide sequence: TGCGCCAGCAGCCAAGGCGGAGCGGGGGGGGGCACAGATACGCAGTATTTT.